This TCR beta chain was identified during a study of blood T cell repertoires in COVID-19. Study at large: The United States, Italy and Spain supplied acute and convalescent COVID-19 samples. Nucleic acid was either cDNA or gDNA, and it came from T cells, B-cell-depleted T cells, or PBMCs.

This clone was counted only a few times. The length of the CDR3 is 12 residues. Trimming stripped 2 bases from V and 3 bases from J, with 5 bases between. Germline lookup yields CDR1 LGHDT and CDR2 YNNKEL (reference sequence). As originally analysed: Amplified reference gene primers provided the basis for estimating nucleated cell counts. Data came from immunoSEQ multiplex PCR; TCRdb stores just in-frame clones and leaves some out. The DNA was the basis for D and trimming; V, J and clone size are from that table. The sample lists 95,000 to 100,000 clones, 84% seen once, with approximately 25% in the top ten.

What was sequenced was peripheral blood. The clonotype was recovered from a human donor in a cohort sampled during active COVID-19. The J gene is TRBJ2-7, the V gene TRBV3-1 (or the pseudogene TRBV3-2); D not resolved. The CDR3 loop is CASSQTDYEQYF. In DNA form, the CDR3 reads TGTGCCAGCAGCCAAACTGACTACGAGCAGTACTTC.